Sequencing of this TCR beta chain was carried out in a study of siplizumab effects on memory and regulatory T cells. Study-level points and caveats: Mappable CD4+ clones that were alloreactive averaged about 63% Treg-derived with siplizumab versus approximately 25% in controls.

The repertoire was sequenced with immunoSEQ multiplex PCR; TCRdb's copy has only in-frame clones and lacks some. The sample holds some 100,000 clones, around 95% seen once. Points on this clone: Its antigen is not known.

Unstimulated naive, memory, effector memory and TEMRA subsets from three donor pairs have been sequenced, the authors report. The CDR3 totals 11 residues. The germline V gene has CDR1 SNHLY and CDR2 FYNNEI. V lost 5 bases to trimming and J lost 5 bases, with 4 bases between them. The chain combines TRBV2 with TRBJ2-1; D is ambiguous. Sequenced: naive CD4+ T cells sorted from blood. The TCR comes from a human donor in good health. DNA for the CDR3: TGTGCCAGCAGTTATCACAATGAGCAGTTCTTC. Protein product: CASSYHNEQFF.